The 17 T cell receptor beta chains reported below all come from one sample, sequenced in a study of T-cell memory formation after mild COVID-19. A single record per CDR3 protein comes from TCRdb applying MiXCR to the 5' RACE reads. Of about 500,000 distinct CDR3 sequences in the sample, 20% were seen once. Sequenced: PBMCs or a T cell subset sorted from them (not recorded which). These receptors were taken from an adult woman who had mild COVID-19 (a few samples of this study predate the infection). Cell type and time point are not known.

This clonotype appeared many times. The DNA for the CDR3 is TGTGCCAGCAGCCTTGGGAGTGGGGAACACGGGGAGCTGTTTTTT. Its protein product is CASSLGSGEHGELFF. V is TRBV3-1 and J is TRBJ2-2; D may be TRBD2 (5 bases). The CDR3 covers 15 residues. The ends were cut back, 4 bases at V and 7 bases at J, with 16 bases in the middle. Looked up from germline, CDR1 is LGHDT and CDR2 is YNNKEL (reference sequence).

This clonotype was seen a handful of times. The J gene is TRBJ1-4, the V gene TRBV11-2, with 7 nucleotides matching TRBD1. The V segment lost 5 bases and the J segment 5 bases; nucleotides outside the gene matches: 8. CDR3 length: 15 amino acids. Per germline, CDR1 SGHAT and CDR2 FQNNGV. The CDR3 nucleotides are TGTGCCAGCAGCCTGCCGGGACAGACAAATGAAAAACTGTTTTTT. This gives the protein CASSLPGQTNEKLFF.

The V gene is TRBV12-3 or TRBV12-4, the J gene TRBJ2-1; D call uncertain. V was clipped by 7 bases and J by 6 bases, with 19 bases between them. The CDR3 is made up of 15 amino acids. The CDR3, as DNA: TGTGCCAGCACCTCCTTACTCGGTGGTCGCAATGAGCAGTTCTTC. This codes for CASTSLLGGRNEQFF.

This clonotype appeared a few times. V gene TRBV29-1 combines with J gene TRBJ2-1, with unresolved D. V lost 2 bases, J lost 5 bases, and 16 bases lay in between. This CDR3 is 15 amino acids long. The germline gives CDR1 SQVTM, CDR2 ANQGSEA. CDR3 sequence reads: CSVEWALQFNNEQFF. DNA for the CDR3: TGCAGCGTTGAATGGGCCTTGCAATTTAACAATGAGCAGTTCTTC.

This clonotype was recorded a few times. The chain links TRBV9 to TRBJ2-7; the match to TRBD2 covers 8 bases. J gave up 10 bases and V 4 bases, and 7 bases lay outside the gene matches. CDR1 is SGDLS and CDR2 is YYNGEE in the germline V gene. This CDR3 spans 12 amino acids. The CDR3 DNA reads TGTGCCAGCAGCTCGGGGGGGCATCTCCAGTACTTC. Translated: CASSSGGHLQYF. The full variable domain, with the rest looked up from reference TRBV9 and TRBJ2-7, is DSGVTQTPKHLITATGQRVTLRCSPRSGDLSVYWYQQSLDQGLQFLIQYYNGEERAKGNILERFSAQQFPDLHSELNLSSLELGDSALYFCASSSGGHLQYFGPGTRLTVT.

In DNA form, the CDR3 reads TGTGCCAGCACCCCCGACAGGGGGCTTGTGAACACTGAAGCTTTCTTT. Protein sequence: CASTPDRGLVNTEAFF. The chain joins TRBV12-3 or TRBV12-4 to TRBJ1-1; TRBD1 agrees at 10 bases. V shed 7 bases, J shed 0 bases, and the junction held 8 bases outside the gene matches. The CDR3 sequence is 16 residues long.

The rearrangement links TRBV2 to TRBJ1-2; 7 positions agree with TRBD1. The CDR3 covers 13 residues. The germline V gene has CDR1 SNHLY and CDR2 FYNNEI. CDR3 region: CACNRGDNYGYTF. The CDR3 DNA sequence: TGTGCTTGCAACAGGGGCGATAACTATGGCTACACCTTC.

CDR3 bases: TGTGCCAGCAGCCGAGCGGGACGGGGCACAGATACGCAGTATTTT. Its protein product is CASSRAGRGTDTQYF. The V call is TRBV6-2 or TRBV6-3, the J call TRBJ2-3, with 7 bases lining up with TRBD2. Germline V gene sequence: CDR1 MNHEY, CDR2 SVGEGT. The CDR3 totals 15 residues. The junction had 7 bases not matched to a gene; V was cut back by 6 bases and J by 1 base.

The chain employs TRBV18 and TRBJ2-5; 9 bases map to TRBD1. There are 16 residues in the CDR3. V dropped 3 bases and J dropped 3; count of bases not matched to a gene: 8. Germline CDR1 is KGHSH and CDR2 is LQKENI. The CDR3 nucleotides are TGTGCCAGCTCACCTCCTTGGACAGGGGTTAAAGAGACCCAGTACTTC. Protein product: CASSPPWTGVKETQYF.

This clonotype was recorded many times. V usage is TRBV20-1 and J usage is TRBJ2-2; the D call may be TRBD1 or TRBD2 (5 bases each). The CDR3 is made up of 18 amino acids. Trimming pared 3 bases from V and 0 bases from J, leaving 20 bases between. From germline, CDR1 is DFQATT and CDR2 SNEGSKA (reference sequence). CDR3 sequence (DNA): TGCAGTGCTAGTCGGGGTGGGGCAACCACGGCGAACACCGGGGAGCTGTTTTTT. This translates into CSASRGGATTANTGELFF.

This clonotype was counted a few times. The V call is TRBV6-2 or TRBV6-3, the J call TRBJ2-7, with 12 bases matching TRBD2. Trimming removed 2 bases from V and 0 bases from J; junction bases left unmatched: 8. The CDR3 is made up of 18 amino acids. Germline CDR1 reads MNHEY; CDR2 reads SVGEGT. The CDR3: CASSYPLAGGPNSYEQYF. CDR3 nucleotide sequence: TGTGCCAGCAGTTACCCTCTAGCGGGAGGGCCCAACTCCTACGAGCAGTACTTC.

This clonotype was seen more than once but under ten times. The V gene is TRBV23-1, the J gene TRBJ1-4; TRBD1 agrees at 8 bases. TRBV23-1 is an open reading frame whose function is uncertain. CDR3 length equals 14 residues. V was clipped by 3 bases and J by 8 bases; unmatched bases: 5. This chain's CDR3 is CASSHTTGEEKLFF. The CDR3 DNA is TGCGCCAGCAGTCATACGACAGGGGAGGAAAAACTGTTTTTT.

This chain connects TRBV30 to TRBJ2-3; 8 nucleotides agree with TRBD2. CDR3 size: 15 residues. Germline V gives CDR1 GTSNPN, CDR2 SVGIG (reference sequence). V was clipped by 4 bases and J by 0 bases; unmatched bases: 6. The CDR3 DNA is TGTGCCTGGACCCGGAGCGGGGGAAGCACAGATACGCAGTATTTT. Residues: CAWTRSGGSTDTQYF.

This clonotype showed up just a few times. The V call is TRBV7-7, the J call TRBJ2-1; the D gene is possibly TRBD1 (6 bases). In germline, CDR1 is SSHAT, CDR2 FNYEAQ (reference sequence). This CDR3 contains 14 residues. The V and J ends lost 5 bases and 2 bases respectively, with 10 bases between them. The DNA for the CDR3 is TGTGCCAGCAGCGCAGGGGTGGCCTACAATGAGCAGTTCTTC. Protein sequence: CASSAGVAYNEQFF. The entire variable domain, with the rest obtained from reference TRBV7-7 and TRBJ2-1, is as follows: GAGVSQSPRYKVTKRGQDVTLRCDPISSHATLYWYQQALGQGPEFLTYFNYEAQPDKSGLPSDRFSAERPEGSISTLTIQRTEQRDSAMYRCASSAGVAYNEQFFGPGTRLTVL.

This clonotype appeared a few times. The genes are TRBV5-1 and TRBJ1-2; D unresolved. V shed 0 bases and J shed 7 bases, with 10 bases lying between them. The germline gives CDR1 SGHRS, CDR2 YFSETQ. The CDR3 is 13 amino acids. CDR3 sequence (DNA): TGCGCCAGCAGCTTGGGGGCAGGCGTTGGCTACACCTTC. Protein sequence: CASSLGAGVGYTF.

V and J are TRBV5-5 and TRBJ2-5; 11 bases line up with TRBD1. This CDR3 is built from 16 residues. Germline-derived CDR1 and CDR2 are SGHKS and YYEKEE (reference sequence). The ends lost 4 bases at V and 1 base at J; junction bases unmatched: 6. In DNA, the CDR3 is TGTGCCAGCAGCCACTCCGGGACAGGGGGCCAAGAGACCCAGTACTTC. It is translated as CASSHSGTGGQETQYF.

The rearrangement links TRBV12-3 or TRBV12-4 to TRBJ2-1, with 9 bases that match TRBD2. Trimming removed 6 bases from V and 5 bases from J; junction bases left unmatched: 8. This CDR3 has 15 residues. CDR3 nucleotide sequence: TGTGCCAGCAGAGTTAGCGGGGGCCGACACAATGAGCAGTTCTTC. This codes for CASRVSGGRHNEQFF.